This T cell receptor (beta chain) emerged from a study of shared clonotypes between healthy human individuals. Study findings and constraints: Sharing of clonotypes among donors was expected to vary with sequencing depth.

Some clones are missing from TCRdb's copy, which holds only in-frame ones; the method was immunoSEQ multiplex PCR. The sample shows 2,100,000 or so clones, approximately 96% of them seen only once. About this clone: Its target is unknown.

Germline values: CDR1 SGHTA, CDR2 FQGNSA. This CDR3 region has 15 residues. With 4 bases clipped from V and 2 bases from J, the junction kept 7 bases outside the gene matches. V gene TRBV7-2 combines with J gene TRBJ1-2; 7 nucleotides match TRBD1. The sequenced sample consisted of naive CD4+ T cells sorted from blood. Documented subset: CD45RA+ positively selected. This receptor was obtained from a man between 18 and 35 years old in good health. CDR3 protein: CASSSGTASNYGYTF. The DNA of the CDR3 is TGTGCCAGCAGCTCCGGGACAGCTTCCAACTATGGCTACACCTTC.